The clone carrying this T cell receptor (beta chain) was counted many times. This record comes from a study of blood T cells in healthy people across ages. The CDR3 loop spans 15 amino acids. J lost 5 bases, V lost 5 bases, and 8 bases had no gene match. Germline V gives CDR1 SGHRS, CDR2 YFSETQ. The second PCR ran about 6 to 11 cycles with a sample-barcoded 5' primer and J-beta primers. Per sample, CDR3-containing paired-end reads numbered at least 2.5 million. TCRdb used MiXCR to reprocess the 5' RACE reads, holding one entry per CDR3 protein. The sample contains 550,000 to 650,000 distinct CDR3 sequences, approximately 30% of which appear only once. Per-sample PBMC isolation yielded at least 6.5 million cells.

Sample: blood. The rearrangement joins TRBV5-1 to TRBJ2-1, with TRBD1 matching 9 bases. This TCR came from a woman older than 75 in good health. The CDR3 region has the DNA TGCGCCAGCAGTGTCGACAGGGGGGACGACAATGAGCAGTTCTTC. This sequence encodes CASSVDRGDDNEQFF.